The T cell receptor (beta chain) described here comes from a study of shared T cell receptors in the human thymus. Germline values: CDR1 MDHEN, CDR2 SYDVKM. The germline V and J ends were trimmed by 3 bases and 0 bases, with 9 bases remaining between them. The CDR3 extends over 15 amino acids. Libraries were prepared by immunoSEQ multiplex PCR; TCRdb keeps only in-frame clonotypes and omits some of them. This table holds more than 550,000 clones, about 90% found once. These same data were also listed under a study on human thymus T cells. From that report: During corrective heart surgery, resections were taken, and the thymus tissue came from them. Related research examined unrelated individuals and reported that their thymic repertoires overlapped highly.

The chain combines TRBV28 with TRBJ1-3; no definite D call. Sequencing used thymocytes. The TCR comes from a boy younger than two with a congenital heart defect. DNA for the CDR3: TGTGCCAGCAGTTTTCCCGCCAGCTCTGGAAACACCATATATTTT. This codes for CASSFPASSGNTIYF.